Listed below are T cell receptor beta chains from one sample, sequenced in a study of shared clonotypes between healthy human individuals. The method was immunoSEQ multiplex PCR; TCRdb's version includes in-frame clones alone and lacks a portion of them. This sample has under 600,000 clones, with about 97% found just once. Material for sequencing was naive CD4+ T cells sorted from blood. The receptors were sampled from a woman aged 25 to 39 in good health. Both conserved end residues are part of each CDR3. The order of the fields is J gene, clone size, D gene, V gene, CDR3 protein, CDR3 DNA. The D gene is left open where the match is weak. Rows give clone size only sometimes, using once, few, many, or a class for an expanded clone.

J: TRBJ1-5; size: -; D: -; V: TRBV14; CDR3: CASSLDSNQPQHF; DNA: TGTGCCAGCAGTCTAGATAGCAATCAGCCCCAGCATTTT
J: TRBJ2-3; size: -; D: -; V: TRBV6-1; CDR3: CASSEGGASDTQYF; DNA: TGTGCCAGCAGTGAAGGGGGGGCCTCAGATACGCAGTATTTT
J: TRBJ1-3; size: -; D: -; V: TRBV4-1; CDR3: CASQILPGLGNTIYF; DNA: TGCGCCAGCCAGATCCTGCCGGGGCTTGGAAACACCATATATTTT
J: TRBJ2-1; size: -; D: -; V: TRBV19; CDR3: CASSMSSGGVSYNEQFF; DNA: TGTGCCAGTAGTATGTCATCGGGCGGAGTATCCTACAATGAGCAGTTCTTC
J: TRBJ2-5; size: -; D: TRBD2; V: TRBV5-1; CDR3: CASSSAGRIQETQYF; DNA: TGCGCCAGCAGCTCAGCGGGACGGATCCAAGAGACCCAGTACTTC
J: TRBJ2-5; size: -; D: -; V: TRBV27; CDR3: CASSLGRRQETQYF; DNA: TGTGCCAGCAGTTTAGGACGTAGACAAGAGACCCAGTACTTC
J: TRBJ2-5; size: once; D: TRBD2; V: TRBV9; CDR3: CASSVGPAGAPETQYF; DNA: TGTGCCAGCAGCGTAGGTCCAGCGGGAGCCCCAGAGACCCAGTACTTC
J: TRBJ2-1; size: -; D: TRBD2; V: TRBV5-1; CDR3: CASSKTGGLAGGPYNEQFF; DNA: TGCGCCAGCAGTAAAACAGGGGGCCTAGCGGGAGGGCCCTACAATGAGCAGTTCTTC
J: TRBJ2-2; size: -; D: -; V: TRBV11-1; CDR3: CASSPWGEANTGELFF; DNA: TGTGCCAGCAGCCCCTGGGGGGAAGCGAACACCGGGGAGCTGTTTTTT
J: TRBJ2-5; size: -; D: TRBD2; V: TRBV5-6; CDR3: CASHGLLAGKETQYF; DNA: TGTGCCTCCCATGGGCTACTAGCGGGGAAAGAGACCCAGTACTTC
J: TRBJ1-1; size: once; D: -; V: TRBV7-8; CDR3: CASSLGAAGITEAFF; DNA: TGTGCCAGCAGTTTAGGGGCAGCGGGGATCACTGAAGCTTTCTTT
J: TRBJ1-1; size: once; D: -; V: TRBV6-5; CDR3: CASSRARENTEAFF; DNA: TGTGCCAGCAGTAGGGCCAGAGAGAACACTGAAGCTTTCTTT
J: TRBJ1-1; size: -; D: -; V: TRBV11-2; CDR3: CASSLYRHTNTEAFF; DNA: TGTGCCAGCAGCTTATACCGACACACGAACACTGAAGCTTTCTTT
J: TRBJ2-1; size: -; D: -; V: TRBV2; CDR3: CASRPGLANEQFF; DNA: TGTGCCAGCAGACCAGGACTTGCCAATGAGCAGTTCTTC
J: TRBJ2-3; size: -; D: -; V: TRBV7-2; CDR3: CASSPGGGTDTQYF; DNA: TGTGCCAGCAGCCCCGGAGGGGGAACAGATACGCAGTATTTT
J: TRBJ1-1; size: -; D: -; V: TRBV7-9; CDR3: CASSSTGRGTEAFF; DNA: TGTGCCAGCAGCTCAACAGGGAGAGGCACTGAAGCTTTCTTT
J: TRBJ2-2; size: -; D: -; V: TRBV6-6; CDR3: CASSYSGVDGELFF; DNA: TGTGCCAGCAGTTACTCAGGGGTTGACGGGGAGCTGTTTTTT
J: TRBJ2-1; size: -; D: TRBD2; V: TRBV11-1; CDR3: CASSLNGLAGQNEQFF; DNA: TGTGCCAGCAGCTTGAACGGACTAGCGGGACAGAATGAGCAGTTCTTC
J: TRBJ2-2; size: -; D: -; V: TRBV25-1; CDR3: CASSEAGLRELFF; DNA: TGTGCCAGCAGTGAAGCCGGGTTACGGGAGCTGTTTTTT
J: TRBJ2-7; size: -; D: TRBD2; V: TRBV28; CDR3: CAQRAGRVGSYEQYF; DNA: TGTGCCCAAAGGGCGGGGAGGGTAGGCTCCTACGAGCAGTACTTC
J: TRBJ2-7; size: -; D: TRBD2; V: TRBV6-6; CDR3: CASSYSGLAGEGEQYF; DNA: TGTGCCAGCAGTTACTCTGGACTAGCGGGAGAGGGGGAGCAGTACTTC
J: TRBJ2-7; size: -; D: -; V: TRBV11-3; CDR3: CASSLGGTVLYEQYF; DNA: TGTGCCAGCAGCTTGGGGGGGACAGTCCTCTACGAGCAGTACTTC
J: TRBJ2-4; size: -; D: TRBD1; V: TRBV5-6; CDR3: CASSSTTGGRSHIQYF; DNA: TGTGCCAGCAGCTCTACGACAGGGGGCAGGTCGCACATTCAGTACTTC
J: TRBJ2-5; size: -; D: -; V: TRBV28; CDR3: CASLGMETQYF; DNA: TGTGCCAGCTTGGGGATGGAGACCCAGTACTTC
J: TRBJ1-5; size: few; D: -; V: TRBV19; CDR3: CASSMRDQNQPQHF; DNA: TGTGCCAGTAGTATGAGGGATCAAAATCAGCCCCAGCATTTT
J: TRBJ2-2; size: -; D: TRBD2; V: TRBV7-8; CDR3: CASSRTSGVATGELFF; DNA: TGTGCCAGCAGCAGGACTAGCGGGGTGGCCACCGGGGAGCTGTTTTTT
J: TRBJ2-5; size: -; D: -; V: TRBV6-5; CDR3: CASSYGQGLEETQYF; DNA: TGTGCCAGCAGTTATGGGCAGGGGCTGGAGGAGACCCAGTACTTC
J: TRBJ2-7; size: -; D: TRBD1; V: TRBV10-3; CDR3: CAISGTGNSYEQYF; DNA: TGTGCCATCAGTGGGACAGGGAATTCCTACGAGCAGTACTTC